Listed below are T cell receptor beta chains from one sample, sequenced in a study of blood T cell repertoires in COVID-19. Sequenced by immunoSEQ multiplex PCR; TCRdb stores in-frame clones only, minus some. This sample has 95,000 to 130,000 clones; over 75% occur once, and the top ten carry less than 2%. The material sequenced was peripheral blood. The receptors were gathered from a human donor with active COVID-19. The donor label of this sample is uncertain. The CDR3 runs from the conserved cysteine through the conserved F or W. D genes are given only for firm matches. Some rows have no size entry. The others give once, few or many, or a class for an expanded clone.

V	size	J	D	CDR3	DNA
TRBV5-4	once	TRBJ1-1	TRBD1	CASSRRDSDVEAFF	TGTGCCAGCAGCCGCCGGGACAGCGACGTTGAAGCTTTCTTT
TRBV19	NA	TRBJ2-5	TRBD2	CASSISTVAGGKTQYF	TGTGCCAGTAGTATATCGACAGTTGCCGGGGGGAAGACCCAGTACTTC
TRBV4-1	NA	TRBJ2-7	TRBD2	CASSQAGGKYEQYF	TGCGCCAGCAGCCAAGCGGGGGGGAAATACGAGCAGTACTTC
TRBV3-1/TRBV3-2	NA	TRBJ1-2	NA	CASSQDSSGRDFNYGYTF	TGTGCCAGCAGCCAAGATAGTTCGGGAAGGGACTTCAACTATGGCTACACCTTC
TRBV18	NA	TRBJ2-1	NA	CASSPPTVYNEQFF	TGTGCCAGCTCACCACCGACAGTCTACAATGAGCAGTTCTTC
TRBV6-5	NA	TRBJ1-4	NA	CASSLGSDSNEKLFF	TGTGCCAGCAGTCTGGGGAGTGATTCTAATGAAAAACTGTTTTTT
TRBV7-2	NA	TRBJ2-3	NA	CASSHRHISSTDTQYF	TGTGCCAGCAGCCACCGACATATATCGAGCACAGATACGCAGTATTTT
TRBV7-2	few	TRBJ1-1	TRBD1	CASRTLQGRGTEAFF	TGTGCCAGCAGGACCCTACAGGGGCGGGGCACTGAAGCTTTCTTT
TRBV5-4	NA	TRBJ1-1	NA	CASSLFDTMNTEAFF	TGTGCCAGCAGCTTGTTTGACACCATGAACACTGAAGCTTTCTTT
TRBV7-9	NA	TRBJ2-7	NA	CASSETGKFWEQYF	TGTGCCAGCAGCGAAACAGGGAAGTTCTGGGAGCAGTACTTC
TRBV15	NA	TRBJ1-2	NA	CATSRSLDSQPYGYTF	TGTGCCACCAGCAGATCGCTGGACAGCCAGCCTTATGGCTACACCTTC
TRBV2	NA	TRBJ1-5	NA	CASSEVRGGGQPQHF	TGTGCCAGCAGTGAAGTGAGGGGGGGTGGGCAGCCCCAGCATTTT
TRBV2	NA	TRBJ2-5	NA	CASERGVETQYF	TGTGCCAGCGAGCGAGGCGTGGAGACCCAGTACTTC
TRBV18	NA	TRBJ2-6	NA	CASSPPLSHSGANVLTF	TGTGCCAGCTCACCACCGCTATCTCACTCTGGGGCCAACGTCCTGACTTTC
TRBV25-1	NA	TRBJ1-1	TRBD1	CASSDSQGGMNTEAFF	TGTGCCAGCAGTGACTCACAGGGGGGGATGAACACTGAAGCTTTCTTT
TRBV5-4	few	TRBJ1-3	TRBD1	CATRMTGVGNTIYF	TGTGCCACCCGGATGACAGGGGTAGGAAACACCATATATTTT
TRBV4-3	NA	TRBJ1-2	NA	CASSQDIGGAGTAYGYTF	TGCGCCAGCAGCCAAGATATCGGCGGTGCGGGAACCGCGTATGGCTACACCTTC
TRBV7-3	NA	TRBJ2-1	NA	CASSLGGVRSYNEQFF	TGTGCCAGCAGCTTGGGGGGAGTCCGGTCCTACAATGAGCAGTTCTTC
TRBV6-5	NA	TRBJ2-1	NA	CATSGQNQYNEQFF	TGTGCCACTTCCGGACAGAACCAATACAATGAGCAGTTCTTC
TRBV7-7	NA	TRBJ2-1	TRBD1	CASSLRVQGAFNEQFF	TGTGCTAGCAGCTTAAGGGTACAGGGGGCTTTCAATGAGCAGTTCTTC
TRBV27	NA	TRBJ1-5	NA	CASRLAVNQPQHF	TGTGCCAGCAGGTTGGCCGTCAATCAGCCCCAGCATTTT
TRBV7-8	NA	TRBJ1-3	NA	CASSTGNSQGNTIYF	TGTGCCAGCAGCACGGGGAACAGTCAGGGAAACACCATATATTTT
TRBV19	NA	TRBJ2-3	TRBD1	CASSIFGQDTDTQYF	TGTGCCAGTAGTATATTTGGACAGGACACAGATACGCAGTATTTT
TRBV7-3	NA	TRBJ2-1	TRBD1	CASRTGASYNEQFF	TGTGCCAGCAGGACAGGGGCATCATACAATGAGCAGTTCTTC
TRBV10-2	NA	TRBJ2-2	NA	CASSEILAGELFF	TGCGCCAGCAGTGAGATCCTAGCCGGGGAGCTGTTTTTT
TRBV28	NA	TRBJ2-1	NA	CASSLSGQKNEQFF	TGTGCCAGCAGTTTATCAGGACAAAAAAATGAGCAGTTCTTC
TRBV4-1	few	TRBJ1-1	TRBD1	CASSQTIFQDRGDTEAFF	TGCGCCAGCAGCCAGACCATTTTTCAGGACAGGGGCGACACTGAAGCTTTCTTT
TRBV18	NA	TRBJ2-7	NA	CASSPPGGYEQYF	TGTGCCAGCTCACCACCGGGGGGCTACGAGCAGTACTTC